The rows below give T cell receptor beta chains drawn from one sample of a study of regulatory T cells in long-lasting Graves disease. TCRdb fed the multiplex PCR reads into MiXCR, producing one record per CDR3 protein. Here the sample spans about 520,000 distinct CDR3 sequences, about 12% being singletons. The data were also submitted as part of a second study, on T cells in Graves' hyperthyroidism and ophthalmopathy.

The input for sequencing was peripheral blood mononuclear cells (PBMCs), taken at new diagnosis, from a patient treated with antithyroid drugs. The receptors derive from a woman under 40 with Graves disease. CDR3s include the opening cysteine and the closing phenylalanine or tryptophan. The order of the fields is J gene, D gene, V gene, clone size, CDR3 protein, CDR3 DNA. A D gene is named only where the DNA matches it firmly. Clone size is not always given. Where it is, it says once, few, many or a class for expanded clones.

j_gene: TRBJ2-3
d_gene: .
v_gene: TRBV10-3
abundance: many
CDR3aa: CAISEMYSTDTQYF
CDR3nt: TGTGCCATCAGTGAGATGTATAGCACAGATACGCAGTATTTT

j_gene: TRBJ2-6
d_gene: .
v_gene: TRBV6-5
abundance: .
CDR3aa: CASSYSGVSGANVLTF
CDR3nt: TGTGCCAGCAGTTACTCGGGGGTCTCTGGGGCCAACGTCCTGACTTTC

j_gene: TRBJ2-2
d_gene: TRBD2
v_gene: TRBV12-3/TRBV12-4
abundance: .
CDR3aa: CASGGENMLIWSGELFF
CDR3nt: TGTGCCAGCGGGGGGGAGAACATGCTGATTTGGTCCGGGGAGCTGTTTTTT

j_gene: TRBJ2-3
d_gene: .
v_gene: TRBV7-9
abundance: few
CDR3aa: CASSLQQRPTDTQYF
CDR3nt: TGTGCCAGCAGCTTACAACAACGTCCCACAGATACGCAGTATTTT

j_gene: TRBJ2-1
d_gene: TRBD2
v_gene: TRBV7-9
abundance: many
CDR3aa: CASSSAGLANEQFF
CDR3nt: TGTGCCAGCAGCTCAGCGGGACTAGCCAATGAGCAGTTCTTC

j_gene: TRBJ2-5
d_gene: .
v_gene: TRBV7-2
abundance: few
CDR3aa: CASGRVGETQYF
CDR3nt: TGTGCCAGCGGTAGGGTGGGAGAGACCCAGTACTTC

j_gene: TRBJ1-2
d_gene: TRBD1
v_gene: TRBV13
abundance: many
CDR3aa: CASSLTRDRPAGYTF
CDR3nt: TGTGCCAGCAGCTTGACCCGGGACAGGCCGGCTGGCTACACCTTC

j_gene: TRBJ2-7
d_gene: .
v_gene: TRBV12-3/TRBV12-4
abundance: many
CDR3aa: CASSTESREADEQYF
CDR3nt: TGTGCCAGCAGTACCGAAAGCAGGGAAGCTGACGAGCAGTACTTC

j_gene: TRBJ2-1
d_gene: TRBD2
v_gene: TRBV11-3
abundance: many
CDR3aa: CASSSLAGLMEEQFF
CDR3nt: TGTGCCAGCAGCTCCCTAGCGGGACTAATGGAGGAGCAGTTCTTC

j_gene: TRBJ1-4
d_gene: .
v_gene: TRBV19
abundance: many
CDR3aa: CASMWDGKLFF
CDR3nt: TGTGCCAGTATGTGGGACGGAAAACTGTTTTTT

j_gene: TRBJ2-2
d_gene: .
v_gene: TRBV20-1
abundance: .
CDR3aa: CSARTLWQGNTGELFF
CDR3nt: TGCAGTGCTAGAACTCTGTGGCAGGGCAACACCGGGGAGCTGTTTTTT

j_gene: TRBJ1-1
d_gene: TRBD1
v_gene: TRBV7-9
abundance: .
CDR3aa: CASSFPDREDTEAFF
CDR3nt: TGTGCCAGCAGCTTCCCAGACAGGGAGGACACTGAAGCTTTCTTT

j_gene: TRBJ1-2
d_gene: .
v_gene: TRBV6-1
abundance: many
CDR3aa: CASSRDRSYGYTF
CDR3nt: TGTGCCAGCAGCCGTGACAGGTCCTATGGCTACACCTTC

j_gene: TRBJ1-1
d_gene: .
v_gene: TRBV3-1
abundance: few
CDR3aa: CASSLRPQRGRRTEAFF
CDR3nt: TGTGCCAGCAGCCTCAGGCCCCAGCGGGGAAGAAGGACTGAAGCTTTCTTT

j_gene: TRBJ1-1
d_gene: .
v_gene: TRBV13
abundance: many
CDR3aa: CASSDGPGYTEAFF
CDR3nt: TGTGCCAGCAGCGATGGACCAGGGTACACTGAAGCTTTCTTT

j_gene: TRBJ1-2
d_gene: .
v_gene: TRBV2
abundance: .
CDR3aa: CASSDLDRSDTF
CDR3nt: TGTGCCAGCAGTGATTTGGACAGAAGCGACACCTTC

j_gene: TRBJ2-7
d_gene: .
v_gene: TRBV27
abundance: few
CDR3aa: CASSRGRLYEQYF
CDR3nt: TGTGCCAGCAGCCGGGGGAGGCTCTACGAGCAGTACTTC

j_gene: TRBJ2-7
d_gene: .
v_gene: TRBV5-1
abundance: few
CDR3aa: CASSYYGNYEQYF
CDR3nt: TGCGCCAGCAGCTATTATGGCAACTACGAGCAGTACTTC

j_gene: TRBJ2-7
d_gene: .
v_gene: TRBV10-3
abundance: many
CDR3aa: CAISGGPGTGDYEQYF
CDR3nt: TGTGCCATCAGTGGTGGGCCCGGGACGGGGGACTACGAGCAGTACTTC

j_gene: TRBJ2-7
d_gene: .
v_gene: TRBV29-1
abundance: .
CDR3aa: CSVEGDHEQYF
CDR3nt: TGCAGCGTTGAAGGGGACCACGAGCAGTACTTC

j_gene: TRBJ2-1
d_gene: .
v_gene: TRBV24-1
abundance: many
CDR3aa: CATSDFLDEQFF
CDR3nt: TGTGCCACCAGTGATTTCCTAGATGAGCAGTTCTTC

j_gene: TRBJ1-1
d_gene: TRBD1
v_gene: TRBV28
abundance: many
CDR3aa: CASRRGPLPSEAFF
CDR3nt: TGTGCCAGCAGGAGGGGGCCTCTCCCTTCTGAAGCTTTCTTT

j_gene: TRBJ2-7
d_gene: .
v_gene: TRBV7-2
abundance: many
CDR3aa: CASSSGRATYEQYF
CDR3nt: TGTGCCAGCAGCTCGGGACGGGCCACCTACGAGCAGTACTTC

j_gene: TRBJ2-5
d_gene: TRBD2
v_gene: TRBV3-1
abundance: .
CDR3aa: CASSQVRSGGTQYF
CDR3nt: TGTGCCAGCAGCCAAGTTCGGTCGGGGGGGACCCAGTACTTC

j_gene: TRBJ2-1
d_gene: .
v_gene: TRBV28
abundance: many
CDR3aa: CASTNRGLYNEQFF
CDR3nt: TGTGCCAGCACCAACAGGGGACTTTACAATGAGCAGTTCTTC

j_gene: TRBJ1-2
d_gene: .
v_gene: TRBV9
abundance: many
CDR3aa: CASSDAAYGYTF
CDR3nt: TGTGCCAGCAGCGACGCCGCCTATGGCTACACCTTC

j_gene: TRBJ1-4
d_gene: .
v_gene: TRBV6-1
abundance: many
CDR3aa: CASSEWSTRNEKLFF
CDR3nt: TGTGCCAGCAGTGAATGGTCGACTCGTAATGAAAAACTGTTTTTT

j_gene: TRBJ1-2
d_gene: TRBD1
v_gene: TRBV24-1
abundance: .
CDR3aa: CATGDRAGGYTF
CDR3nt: TGTGCCACCGGGGACAGGGCTGGTGGCTACACCTTC

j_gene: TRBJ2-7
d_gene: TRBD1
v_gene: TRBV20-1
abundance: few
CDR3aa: CSASFQGVSEQYF
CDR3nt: TGCAGTGCTAGTTTCCAGGGGGTAAGCGAGCAGTACTTC

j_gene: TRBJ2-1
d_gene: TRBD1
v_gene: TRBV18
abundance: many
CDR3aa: CASSQRQGEQFF
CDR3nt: TGTGCCAGCTCACAACGACAGGGCGAGCAGTTCTTC

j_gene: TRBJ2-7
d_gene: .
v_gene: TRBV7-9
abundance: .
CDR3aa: CASSLRGPTGSEQYF
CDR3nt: TGTGCCAGCAGCTTAAGAGGCCCAACCGGAAGTGAGCAGTACTTC

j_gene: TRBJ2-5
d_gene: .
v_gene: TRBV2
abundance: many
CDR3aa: CANSGGSGNGLETQYF
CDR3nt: TGTGCCAACAGTGGCGGTAGCGGAAATGGTTTGGAGACCCAGTACTTC

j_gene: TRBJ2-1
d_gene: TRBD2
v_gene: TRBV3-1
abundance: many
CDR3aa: CASSLAGWVAGGLFGVYNEQFF
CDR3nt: TGTGCCAGCAGCCTCGCAGGGTGGGTAGCGGGAGGGCTGTTTGGAGTCTACAATGAGCAGTTCTTC

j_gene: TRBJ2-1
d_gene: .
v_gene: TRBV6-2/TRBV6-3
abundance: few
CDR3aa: CASSYPPEGNEQFF
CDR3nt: TGTGCCAGCAGTTACCCACCTGAGGGAAATGAGCAGTTCTTC

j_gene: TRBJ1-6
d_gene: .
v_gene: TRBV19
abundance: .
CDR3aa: CASKRNSFSYNSPLHF
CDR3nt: TGTGCCAGTAAGAGGAACTCCTTCTCCTATAATTCACCCCTCCACTTT

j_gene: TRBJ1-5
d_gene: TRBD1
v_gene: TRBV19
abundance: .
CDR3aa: CASSIQTGAGNQPQHF
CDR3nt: TGTGCCAGTAGTATCCAGACAGGGGCTGGCAATCAGCCCCAGCATTTT

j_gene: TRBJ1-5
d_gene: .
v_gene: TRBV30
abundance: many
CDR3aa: CAWNRSVEGSGNQPQHF
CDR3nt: TGTGCCTGGAATCGGTCGGTCGAGGGCTCCGGCAATCAGCCCCAGCATTTT

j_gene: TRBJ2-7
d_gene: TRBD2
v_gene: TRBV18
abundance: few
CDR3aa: CASSPSTSGYEQYF
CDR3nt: TGTGCCAGCTCACCGTCGACTAGCGGCTACGAGCAGTACTTC

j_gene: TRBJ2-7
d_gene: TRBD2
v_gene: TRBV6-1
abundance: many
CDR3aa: CASRRTRTSGLYEQYF
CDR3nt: TGTGCCAGCAGAAGGACACGGACTAGCGGATTATACGAGCAGTACTTC

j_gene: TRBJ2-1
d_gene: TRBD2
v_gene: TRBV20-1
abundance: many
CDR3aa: CSAPSGSSYNEQFF
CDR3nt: TGCAGTGCTCCGAGCGGGAGCTCCTACAATGAGCAGTTCTTC

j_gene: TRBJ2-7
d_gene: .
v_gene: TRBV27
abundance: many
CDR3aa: CASRKDRMNGEQYF
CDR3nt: TGTGCCAGCAGGAAAGACAGGATGAACGGCGAGCAGTACTTC

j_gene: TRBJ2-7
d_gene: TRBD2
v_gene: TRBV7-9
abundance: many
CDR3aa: CASSLGFQRDGEQYF
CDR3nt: TGTGCCAGCAGCTTAGGGTTCCAGCGGGACGGTGAGCAGTACTTC

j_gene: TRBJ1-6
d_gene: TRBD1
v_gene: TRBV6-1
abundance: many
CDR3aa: CASSPNPGTGNSPLHF
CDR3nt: TGTGCCAGCAGTCCTAACCCCGGGACAGGGAATTCACCCCTCCACTTT

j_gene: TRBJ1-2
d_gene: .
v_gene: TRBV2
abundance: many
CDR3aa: CASSENRAYGYTF
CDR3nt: TGTGCCAGCAGTGAGAACAGGGCCTATGGCTACACCTTC

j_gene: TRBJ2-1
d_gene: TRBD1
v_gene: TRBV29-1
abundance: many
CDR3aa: CSVVLPGQYNEQFF
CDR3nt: TGCAGCGTTGTACTTCCGGGACAGTACAATGAGCAGTTCTTC

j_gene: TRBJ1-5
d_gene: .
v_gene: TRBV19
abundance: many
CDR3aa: CASSTPLGLGNQPQHF
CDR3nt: TGTGCCAGTAGTACCCCCCTCGGGTTGGGCAATCAGCCCCAGCATTTT